A selection of T cell receptor beta chains follows, all from one sample in a study of vaccination and CD4 T cells after COVID-19. TCRdb ran MiXCR on the PCR reads and lists one entry per CDR3 protein. The profile covers 15,000 to 20,000 distinct CDR3 sequences, with 50% to 75% appearing a single time and roughly 1.1% taken by the ten largest. The sample in question was CD4+ T cells from blood, obtained after SARS-CoV-2 vaccination. Every receptor here comes from a human donor who had recovered from COVID-19. Both conserved end residues are trimmed from each CDR3. Each record gives: V gene, J gene, clone size, CDR3 protein. Clone size is shown for a subset of rows, as once, few, many or a class of expanded clone.

TRBV7-9	TRBJ2-1	NA	ASSFLAGGDEQF
TRBV14	TRBJ1-1	once	ASSQEREAF
TRBV20-1	TRBJ2-7	NA	SAGRLAGETYEQY
TRBV20-1	TRBJ1-5	NA	SALAGQGNQPQH
TRBV27	TRBJ2-7	NA	ASKPYTLYEQY
TRBV11-2	TRBJ1-5	NA	ASGTGINQPQH
TRBV2	TRBJ2-7	NA	ASSREGGSGY
TRBV20-1	TRBJ2-1	NA	SARTSGRDYNEQF
TRBV19	TRBJ1-1	NA	ASRSTWNTEAF
TRBV6-4	TRBJ2-1	NA	ASSAGTSGSNEQF
TRBV5-1	TRBJ1-6	NA	ASSGGGTDNSPLH
TRBV12-3/TRBV12-4	TRBJ2-1	NA	ASSETGSSYNEQF
TRBV6-1	TRBJ2-7	NA	ASSPRVGEQY
TRBV7-9	TRBJ1-1	NA	ASSNRAQAF
TRBV27	TRBJ1-5	NA	ASGRGRNQPQH
TRBV7-7	TRBJ1-1	NA	ASSLTALTEAF
TRBV15	TRBJ1-2	NA	ATSARGGLDGYT
TRBV11-2	TRBJ2-5	NA	ASSLPSRAGGPFVQETQY
TRBV6-2/TRBV6-3	TRBJ2-1	NA	ASSPLLGIYYNEQF
TRBV28	TRBJ1-6	few	ASRSGQGYSPLH
TRBV5-6	TRBJ1-6	NA	ASSLGNSPLH
TRBV2	TRBJ2-7	NA	ASSERVGTDHP
TRBV6-2/TRBV6-3	TRBJ2-2	NA	ASSDTEATGELF
TRBV28	TRBJ2-2	NA	ASRGAGAGELF
TRBV7-9	TRBJ1-2	few	ASSRVGPYGYT
TRBV2	TRBJ2-1	NA	ASTLDQYEQF
TRBV12-3/TRBV12-4	TRBJ2-5	NA	ASSHPGSPQETQY
TRBV28	TRBJ1-2	once	ASSVAAYGYT
TRBV2	TRBJ1-5	NA	ASSETSGYQPQH
TRBV6-2/TRBV6-3	TRBJ1-2	NA	ASRSQGTGDGYT
TRBV6-1	TRBJ1-1	NA	ASSRSPGQAF
TRBV9	TRBJ2-5	NA	ASSVGTNQETQY
TRBV27	TRBJ1-5	NA	ASSLRARQGQPQH
TRBV2	TRBJ1-6	NA	AGSPQGVTNSPLH
TRBV7-2	TRBJ2-1	once	ASSFGRHEQF
TRBV20-1	TRBJ1-2	few	SAPAGQILNYGYT
TRBV6-1	TRBJ2-3	NA	ASKREGGDTQY